Shown below are 5 T cell receptor beta chains from a single sample sequenced in a study of blood T cell repertoires in COVID-19 (TCRdb year 2020). Library preparation employed the immunoSEQ multiplex PCR assay. TCRdb stores this immuneACCESS table with in-frame sequences only. Part of the clones is absent; in the studies checked, under half of the shortfall reflects unresolved V genes, and no reason is known for the rest. For this sample the table gives approximately 70,000 clones, of which 75% to 95% were detected only once. Around 13% of the sample lies in the top ten. Material for sequencing was peripheral blood. Receptors were obtained from a human donor with active COVID-19. The donor label of this sample is uncertain.

This chain uses TRBV18 with TRBJ2-7; D may be TRBD2 (6 bases). Trimming pared 6 bases from V and 5 bases from J, leaving 14 bases between. The germline CDR1 and CDR2 sequences are KGHSH and LQKENI. This CDR3 is 13 amino acids long. The CDR3 coding sequence is TGTGCCAGCTCTGGGGGGAACGGGAACGAGCAGTACTTC. Protein: CASSGGNGNEQYF. The full variable domain, its missing parts supplied by reference TRBV18 and TRBJ2-7, is NAGVMQNPRHLVRRRGQEARLRCSPMKGHSHVYWYRQLPEEGLKFMVYLQKENIIDESGMPKERFSAEFPKEGPSILRIQQVVRGDSAAYFCASSGGNGNEQYFGPGTRLTVT.

The J gene is TRBJ2-7, the V gene TRBV6-2 or TRBV6-3; D is unclear. This CDR3 has 13 residues. V lost 6 bases to trimming and J lost 2 bases, with 11 bases between them. The V gene's germline CDR1 is MNHEY and CDR2 SVGEGT. The CDR3 loop reads CASSELWAYEQYF. CDR3 nucleotide sequence: TGTGCCAGCAGCGAACTATGGGCCTACGAGCAGTACTTC.

CDR3 sequence reads: CATGLAGADTQYF. The CDR3 DNA is TGTGCCACCGGACTAGCGGGAGCAGATACGCAGTATTTT. The V and J genes are TRBV19 and TRBJ2-3; TRBD2 aligns across 13 bases. Trimming took 10 bases from V and 4 from J; bases not matched to a gene: 2. Per the germline V gene, CDR1 is LNHDA and CDR2 is SQIVND (reference sequence). CDR3 length: 13 residues.

In its sample, this clone was seen once. The chain uses TRBV3-1 (or the pseudogene TRBV3-2) and TRBJ2-7, with TRBD2 matching over 13 bases. J gave up 3 bases and V 4 bases, and 6 bases lay outside the gene matches. This CDR3 has 16 amino acids. The germline gives CDR1 LGHDT, CDR2 YNNKEL (reference sequence). The CDR3 DNA follows: TGTGCCAGCAGCCCCGCCGGGACTAGCGGGGACTACGAGCAGTACTTC. Residues: CASSPAGTSGDYEQYF.

V usage is TRBV6-6 and J usage is TRBJ2-1, with D possibly matching TRBD2 (6 bases). Germline V gives CDR1 MNHNY, CDR2 SVGAGI (reference sequence). This CDR3 comprises 14 residues. With 7 bases removed from V and 9 bases from J, the gap between germline ends came to 19 bases. The CDR3: CASILTGERGEQFF. In DNA form, the CDR3 reads TGTGCCAGCATCTTAACGGGGGAGCGCGGTGAGCAGTTCTTC.